The 22 T cell receptor beta chains given below trace back to one sample, sequenced in a study of CD8+CD57+ T cells in acquired aplastic anemia (dated by TCRdb to between 2018 and 2020). The patients picked for sequencing were ones in whom flow cytometry had shown an expansion of CD8+CD57+ cells. Sequencing took place on an Illumina HiSeq 2000. TCR beta VDJ combination and CDR3 sequence profiling used genomic DNA as the template. TCRdb reran the public reads through fastp at Q25 and MiXCR, keeping productive beta chains. Rows are combined by CDR3 protein, so each entry shows the most common genes and DNA. The sample yields around 430,000 distinct CDR3 sequences; around 33% were counted once. The top ten hold roughly 0.89% of the sample. The sequenced sample was sorted CD4+, CD8+, or CD8+CD57+ T cells (not recorded which) from PBMCs. Receptor source: a human donor with aplastic anemia.

Concerning this clonotype itself: It may be a read error: a sequence one base away is much more abundant. V gene TRBV27 combines with J gene TRBJ1-2; D is ambiguous. The V gene lost 8 bases and the J gene lost 6 bases, with 16 bases spanning the gap. The germline CDR1 and CDR2 sequences are MNHEY and SMNVEV (reference sequence). The CDR3 has 13 amino acids. The CDR3: CASPTVGGHGYTF. CDR3 nucleotides: TGTGCCAGCCCCACAGTGGGAGGGCATGGCTACACCTTC.

Comment on this clonotype: The junction shows a germline mismatch at one end, possibly a read error. The rearrangement joins TRBV10-3 to TRBJ2-5; D remains unclear. Germline CDR1 is ENHRY and CDR2 is SYGVKD. This CDR3 contains 11 residues. The CDR3: CASSDPWTQYF. The DNA for the CDR3 is TGTGCCAGCAGTGACCCGTGGACCCAGTACTTC.

This clonotype has a count of ten or more. The chain couples TRBV20-1 to TRBJ1-2; TRBD1 matches 8 bases. This CDR3 has 16 amino acids. CDR1 is DFQATT and CDR2 is SNEGSKA in the germline V gene (reference sequence). V lost 1 base to trimming and J lost 0 bases; unmatched junction nucleotides: 7. The chain's CDR3 is CSARAGRGPPNYGYTF. In DNA, the CDR3 is TGCAGTGCTAGAGCAGGCAGGGGGCCACCTAACTATGGCTACACCTTC.

The V call is TRBV20-1, the J call TRBJ2-7, with 9 bases matching TRBD2. The CDR3 covers 15 residues. The germline gives CDR1 DFQATT, CDR2 SNEGSKA (reference sequence). Germline trimming cut 3 bases from V and 6 bases from J; bases unmatched to any gene: 12. This CDR3 is CSASPPAAGGVEQYF. CDR3 DNA: TGCAGTGCTAGCCCCCCGGCGGCGGGGGGGGTCGAGCAGTACTTC.

This clonotype was detected only a few times. The V call is TRBV20-1, the J call TRBJ1-2; 8 bases line up with TRBD1. Germline values: CDR1 DFQATT, CDR2 SNEGSKA (reference sequence). Trimming took 5 bases from V and 5 from J; bases not matched to a gene: 10. The CDR3 length is 14 residues. The CDR3 protein is CSAHRGSPGYGYTF. The CDR3 bases are TGCAGTGCTCACAGGGGGTCCCCCGGTTATGGCTACACCTTC.

V gene TRBV13 combines with J gene TRBJ2-7, with 7 nucleotides matching TRBD1. Per germline, CDR1 PRHDT and CDR2 FYEKMQ (reference sequence). J lost 0 bases, V lost 4 bases, and 6 bases had no gene match. This CDR3 has 15 amino acids. The CDR3 protein is CASSSPTGSSYEQYF. DNA for the CDR3: TGTGCCAGCAGCTCTCCGACAGGGAGCTCCTACGAGCAGTACTTC.

The chain is built from TRBV7-2 and TRBJ1-4; no clear D gene. Per the germline V gene, CDR1 is SGHTA and CDR2 is FQGNSA. The CDR3 totals 15 residues. V lost 5 bases and J 7 bases, leaving 17 bases between the germline ends. CDR3: CASSQEGIQGEKLFF. The CDR3 region has the DNA TGTGCCAGCAGCCAAGAGGGTATTCAAGGTGAAAAACTGTTTTTT.

The chain has TRBV19 and TRBJ2-5, with TRBD2 matching over 7 bases. J was trimmed by 1 base and V by 7 bases; bases with no gene match: 6. The germline CDR1 and CDR2 sequences are LNHDA and SQIVND (reference sequence). The CDR3 is 14 residues long. The DNA for the CDR3 is TGTGCCAGTACCCCCTCTAGCGGCCAAGAGACCCAGTACTTC. Its protein product is CASTPSSGQETQYF.

A note on this clonotype: A junction end diverges from the germline sequence, so it may reflect a read error. The chain carries TRBV2 and TRBJ1-2; 8 bases map to TRBD1. Germline loops: CDR1 SNHLY, CDR2 FYNNEI. The CDR3 is made up of 14 amino acids. CDR3 nucleotides: TGTGCCACCAGTGGCCCGGACAGGGCGGATGGCTACACCTTC. Its translation is CATSGPDRADGYTF.

The table lists this clonotype with many counts. The rearrangement joins TRBV20-1 to TRBJ1-6; D not certain. Germline lookup yields CDR1 DFQATT and CDR2 SNEGSKA (reference sequence). V shed 1 base and J shed 2 bases, with 6 bases lying between them. CDR3 length: 14 amino acids. The CDR3 loop reads CSARVTAYNSPLHF. CDR3 nucleotide sequence: TGCAGTGCTAGAGTGACGGCCTATAATTCACCCCTCCACTTT.

V gene TRBV27 combines with J gene TRBJ1-5, with D hard to call. The length of the CDR3 is 14 residues. Germline V gene lookup returns CDR1 MNHEY and CDR2 SMNVEV (reference sequence). Trimming left V 2 bases short and J 1 base short, with 6 bases between. In DNA, the CDR3 is TGTGCCAGCAGTTTACAGCGAAGCAATCAGCCCCAGCATTTT. It yields the protein CASSLQRSNQPQHF.

In its sample, this clonotype was seen many times. CDR3 nucleotides: TGTGCCAGCAGTGAAGGGGCCCTTAGTGGGCTGTTTTTT. As protein: CASSEGALSGLFF. The rearrangement joins TRBV2 to TRBJ2-2; D uncertain. The CDR3 extends over 13 amino acids. CDR1 SNHLY and CDR2 FYNNEI come from the germline V gene. V was trimmed by 1 base and J by 13 bases, leaving 13 bases between them.

In nucleotides, the CDR3 is TGTGCCAGCAGTTTCCCTAGCGGGATTCTGCCCCCCTACGAGCAGTACTTC. Encoded protein: CASSFPSGILPPYEQYF. The chain combines TRBV6-9 with TRBJ2-7; 9 positions match TRBD2. The CDR3 extends over 17 amino acids. The V gene end was trimmed by 4 bases and the J gene end by 2 bases; junction bases not matched to a gene: 12. CDR1 is MNHGY, CDR2 SVAAGI, per germline.

The rearrangement joins TRBV7-2 to TRBJ2-5; D gene unclear. The ends were cut back, 1 base at V and 8 bases at J, with 11 bases in the middle. Germline CDR1 and CDR2: SGHTA and FQGNSA. This CDR3 comprises 13 residues. Here the CDR3 DNA reads TGTGCCAGCAGCTTAGTAGGTCAAGCCACCCAGTACTTC. It codes for CASSLVGQATQYF. The full variable domain, completed using reference TRBV7-2 and TRBJ2-5, is GAGVSQSPSNKVTEKGKDVELRCDPISGHTALYWYRQSLGQGLEFLIYFQGNSAPDKSGLPSDRFSAERTGGSVSTLTIQRTQQEDSAVYLCASSLVGQATQYFGPGTRLLVL.

V is TRBV6-1 and J is TRBJ2-3; D is perhaps TRBD2 (6 bases). CDR1 is MNHNS, CDR2 SASEGT, per germline. The CDR3 is 16 residues long. The V gene lost 2 bases and the J gene lost 1 base, with 13 bases spanning the gap. CDR3 in amino acids: CASSESLTGGTDTQYF. Written as DNA, the CDR3 is TGTGCCAGCAGTGAAAGCTTGACGGGAGGCACAGATACGCAGTATTTT.

The table lists this clonotype with a count of one. The chain employs TRBV10-3 and TRBJ2-7, with D perhaps assigned TRBD1 or TRBD2 (5 bases each). The germline gives CDR1 ENHRY, CDR2 SYGVKD. There are 16 residues in the CDR3. Trimming took 10 bases from V and 3 from J, leaving 25 bases between them. This CDR3 reads CASRPYLQEVNYEQYF. The CDR3 DNA follows: TGTGCCAGCAGGCCATACTTACAGGAGGTGAACTACGAGCAGTACTTC.

The rearrangement links TRBV10-3 to TRBJ1-1; D is perhaps TRBD1 (5 bases). Per the germline V gene, CDR1 is ENHRY and CDR2 is SYGVKD. With 10 bases removed from V and 1 base from J, the gap between germline ends came to 16 bases. The length of the CDR3 is 14 residues. The chain's CDR3 is CASGLFTGNTEAFF. CDR3 sequence (DNA): TGTGCCAGCGGGTTGTTTACAGGGAACACTGAAGCTTTCTTT.

This clonotype was seen repeatedly, ten times or more. The rearrangement links TRBV5-1 to TRBJ1-2, with TRBD1 matching 9 bases. V shed 0 bases and J 3 bases; nucleotides not matched to a gene: 3. CDR1 is SGHRS and CDR2 is YFSETQ in the germline V gene. The CDR3 has 15 residues. The CDR3 DNA sequence: TGCGCCAGCAGCTTGGTGGGACAGGGAGACTATGGCTACACCTTC. Translating it yields CASSLVGQGDYGYTF.

J is TRBJ2-5 and V is TRBV7-9; 9 bases line up with TRBD1. Germline V gene lookup returns CDR1 SEHNR and CDR2 FQNEAQ (reference sequence). The CDR3 runs 16 residues. V shed 3 bases, J shed 1 base, and the junction held 6 bases outside the gene matches. CDR3 protein: CASSLVGQGLQETQYF. For the CDR3, the DNA is TGTGCCAGCAGCTTGGTCGGACAGGGGCTCCAAGAGACCCAGTACTTC.

The chain combines TRBV4-1 with TRBJ2-6; D gene uncertain. Trimming took off 3 bases at V and 0 bases at J, with 6 bases between the two ends. The CDR3 has 15 amino acids. Germline CDR1 MGHRA, CDR2 YSYEKL. This CDR3 reads CASSQDPSGANVLTF. The CDR3 DNA reads TGCGCCAGCAGCCAGGACCCCTCTGGGGCCAACGTCCTGACTTTC.

V is TRBV7-3 and J is TRBJ2-1; D is uncertain. Looked up from germline, CDR1 is SGHTA and CDR2 is FQGTGA. The CDR3 contains 13 residues. V was clipped by 6 bases and J by 4 bases, with 10 bases between them. In nucleotides, the CDR3 is TGTGCCAGCAGGTCCGGGCCTTACAATGAGCAGTTCTTC. Translation gives CASRSGPYNEQFF.

This clonotype occurred many times. The rearrangement links TRBV15 to TRBJ2-1; 12 nucleotides agree with TRBD2. The CDR3 spans 15 residues. Germline V lookup: CDR1 LNHNV, CDR2 YYDKDF (reference sequence). Trimming removed 5 bases from V and 9 bases from J; junction bases left unmatched: 8. The CDR3 region has the DNA TGTGCCACCAGCCTAAAGACTAGCGGGAGTGTTGAGCAGTTCTTC. As protein: CATSLKTSGSVEQFF.